This passage covers 6 T cell receptor beta chains from one sample sequenced in a study of human T cells and chemical hapten exposure. The time point denotes: patch test 1, 2 weeks after DPC sensitization. Treatment described: therapeutic diphenylcyclopropenone sensitization with weekly scalp DPC. Using its own MiXCR run on the RACE reads, TCRdb lists one record per CDR3 protein. The table includes tens of thousands of distinct CDR3 sequences, approximately 35% detected once. The input for sequencing was whole blood, taken in connection with sensitization to the hapten diphenylcyclopropenone (DPC). The source of these receptors is a man aged 40-49 years with alopecia areata. Some clones in this sample may be carry-over from other donors' samples.

This clonotype was found a few times. J is TRBJ1-6 and V is TRBV10-3; D possibly corresponds to TRBD1 (5 bases). V lost 5 bases and J lost 10, with 12 bases in between. Germline V CDR1 and CDR2: ENHRY, SYGVKD. CDR3 size: 13 residues. The CDR3 region has the DNA TGTGCCATCAGTCGAGGGGCAGACTCACCCCTCCACTTT. Amino acid sequence: CAISRGADSPLHF.

The chain has TRBV2 and TRBJ1-2; D unresolved. V lost 0 bases, J lost 2 bases, and 7 bases lay in between. Germline V CDR1 and CDR2: SNHLY, FYNNEI. The CDR3 has 14 amino acids. As DNA, the CDR3 is TGTGCCAGCAGTGAAGCGCGAGGGAACTATGGCTACACCTTC. Translated: CASSEARGNYGYTF.

This clonotype was counted between two and nine times. V gene TRBV4-2 combines with J gene TRBJ2-3, with D uncertain. V lost 2 bases and J 6 bases, leaving 6 bases between the germline ends. Germline V gene lookup returns CDR1 LGHNA and CDR2 YNFKEQ. The CDR3 runs to 12 residues. The CDR3 bases are TGTGCCAGCAGCCAAATTCTCGATACGCAGTATTTT. Its translation: CASSQILDTQYF.

Comments on this clonotype: At one boundary the junction diverges from the germline segment, which might be a read error. The chain combines TRBV3-1 with TRBJ1-3, with 7 bases lining up with TRBD1. The CDR3 consists of 16 residues. Germline V gene lookup returns CDR1 LGHDT and CDR2 YNNKEL (reference sequence). The CDR3 is CASSQDPTGVGNTVYF. CDR3 sequence (DNA): TGTGCCAGCAGCCAAGACCCCACAGGGGTAGGAAACACCGTATATTTT.

There are a few counts of this clonotype. V gene TRBV30 combines with J gene TRBJ1-4; D possibly corresponds to TRBD1 (6 bases). This CDR3 comprises 15 residues. V lost 5 bases and J 5 bases, leaving 18 bases between the germline ends. In germline, CDR1 is GTSNPN, CDR2 SVGIG (reference sequence). For the CDR3, the DNA is TGTGCCTGGGGACAGCTACGATCTCTGAATGAAAAACTGTTTTTT. Its protein product is CAWGQLRSLNEKLFF.

The chain employs TRBV20-1 and TRBJ2-7; D is possibly TRBD1 (5 bases). The CDR3 has 12 residues. The V gene lost 3 bases and the J gene lost 5 bases, with 11 bases spanning the gap. CDR1 is DFQATT and CDR2 is SNEGSKA in the germline V gene (reference sequence). The chain's CDR3 is CSASLGRDEQYF. CDR3 nucleotides: TGCAGTGCTAGTTTAGGCAGGGACGAGCAGTACTTC.